Listed here are 14 T cell receptor beta chains from one sample, sequenced in a study of cytomegalovirus exposure and HLA in healthy donors. 13 Jbeta primers and 60 Vbeta primers were used for the PCR. The repertoire was sequenced with immunoSEQ multiplex PCR; TCRdb's copy has only in-frame clones and lacks some. This repertoire shows around 120,000 clones, around 80% found once; its top ten account for less than 2%. Material: PBMCs. The receptor source for this set is a woman in her forties or fifties in good health and CMV-seronegative.

V and J are TRBV2 and TRBJ2-1; no definite D call. Trimming pared 5 bases from V and 3 bases from J, leaving 14 bases between. In germline, CDR1 is SNHLY, CDR2 FYNNEI. The CDR3 is 15 residues long. The CDR3 protein is CASSYSLLGYNEQFF. CDR3 bases: TGTGCCAGCAGTTACAGTTTATTGGGCTACAATGAGCAGTTCTTC.

The chain uses TRBV30 and TRBJ1-5; 7 positions agree with TRBD1. V lost 4 bases to trimming and J lost 0 bases; unmatched junction nucleotides: 6. This CDR3 is 15 amino acids long. Germline CDR1 and CDR2: GTSNPN and SVGIG (reference sequence). CDR3 nucleotides: TGTGCCTGGACGCCCGGGACAGCTAGCAATCAGCCCCAGCATTTT. Its translation is CAWTPGTASNQPQHF.

The genes are TRBV15 and TRBJ1-6, with D maybe TRBD1 (6 bases). The CDR3 spans 17 residues. Trimming took off 3 bases at V and 4 bases at J, with 16 bases between the two ends. CDR1 and CDR2 (germline): LNHNV, YYDKDF (reference sequence). Here the CDR3 reads CATSRDRLSLYNSPLHF. The CDR3 nucleotides are TGTGCCACCAGCAGGGACAGACTATCCTTATATAATTCACCCCTCCACTTT.

Only one count was recorded for this clone. This chain uses TRBV5-1 with TRBJ2-7; maybe TRBD2 (5 bases). Germline assignment: CDR1 SGHRS and CDR2 YFSETQ. CDR3 length: 14 residues. V was pared by 4 bases and J by 0 bases, with 11 bases between. DNA for the CDR3: TGCGCCAGCAGCCCCCTGGGGAGCTCCTACGAGCAGTACGTC. Its protein is CASSPLGSSYEQYV.

The chain links TRBV2 to TRBJ1-1; 9 bases are shared with TRBD1. J was trimmed by 2 bases and V by 7 bases; bases with no gene match: 17. Germline V gene lookup returns CDR1 SNHLY and CDR2 FYNNEI. The length of the CDR3 is 18 residues. CDR3 loop: CASTRAAGQGSKNTEAFF. The CDR3 coding sequence is TGTGCCAGCACCCGAGCCGCGGGACAGGGTTCAAAAAACACTGAAGCTTTCTTT.

The chain couples TRBV29-1 to TRBJ1-4, with TRBD1 matching 7 bases. Germline CDR1 and CDR2: SQVTM and ANQGSEA. The CDR3 consists of 14 residues. V shed 2 bases, J shed 5 bases, and the junction held 5 bases outside the gene matches. For the CDR3, the DNA is TGCAGCGTTGAAATAACGGGACAGAATGAAAAACTGTTTTTT. Translation gives CSVEITGQNEKLFF.

The chain joins TRBV19 to TRBJ1-5, with 9 nucleotides matching TRBD1. From germline, CDR1 is LNHDA and CDR2 SQIVND (reference sequence). CDR3 length equals 15 residues. Unmatched junction bases numbered 7, after V lost 6 bases and J lost 4 bases. The CDR3 DNA reads TGTGCCAGTAGGCGGGACAGGGTTGGGAATCAGCCCCAGCATTTT. Its translation is CASRRDRVGNQPQHF.

The chain couples TRBV6-1 to TRBJ2-7; 7 positions agree with TRBD1. Germline values: CDR1 MNHNS, CDR2 SASEGT. Trimming cost V 6 bases and J 3 bases; bases outside gene matches: 5. The CDR3 contains 13 residues. The DNA for the CDR3 is TGTGCCAGCAGCGTGGGGGACAGCTACGAGCAGTACGTC. Its protein is CASSVGDSYEQYV.

The chain employs TRBV6-5 and TRBJ2-7; D call uncertain. Germline V CDR1 and CDR2: MNHEY, SVGAGI. The CDR3 loop spans 11 amino acids. V lost 6 bases and J 6 bases, leaving 9 bases between the germline ends. Here the CDR3 DNA reads TGTGCCAGCAGATTGTACGGCGAGCAGTACTTC. Encoded protein: CASRLYGEQYF.

Written as DNA, the CDR3 is TGTGCCACCAGCAGAGATTACGCAGGGGGTGAGCAGCCCCAGCATTTT. Residues: CATSRDYAGGEQPQHF. V is TRBV15 and J is TRBJ1-5; 7 nucleotides match TRBD1. V shed 0 bases and J 7 bases; nucleotides not matched to a gene: 9. The CDR3 is made up of 16 amino acids. Germline V lookup: CDR1 LNHNV, CDR2 YYDKDF (reference sequence).

The chain links TRBV28 to TRBJ2-7; D is perhaps TRBD1 (5 bases). The CDR3 contains 12 residues. V lost 6 bases to trimming and J lost 2 bases, with 8 bases between them. Per the germline V gene, CDR1 is MDHEN and CDR2 is SYDVKM. CDR3 bases: TGTGCCAGCAGACAGGAGACCTACGAGCAGTACTTC. Amino acid sequence: CASRQETYEQYF.

This sequence joins TRBV29-1 and TRBJ1-1, with TRBD1 as a possible D gene (5 bases). CDR1 is SQVTM and CDR2 is ANQGSEA in the germline V gene. Trimming cost V 6 bases and J 0 bases, with 11 bases left between them. The CDR3 runs 13 residues. Here the CDR3 reads CSVRTGMNTEAFF. The CDR3 DNA follows: TGCAGCGTGCGAACAGGAATGAACACTGAAGCTTTCTTT.

The chain joins TRBV30 to TRBJ1-2, with 7 bases aligning to TRBD1. Trimming took 4 bases from V and 6 from J; bases not matched to a gene: 5. Per the germline V gene, CDR1 is GTSNPN and CDR2 is SVGIG (reference sequence). This CDR3 has 12 residues. This chain's CDR3 is CAWTGTVHGYTF. CDR3 nucleotides: TGTGCCTGGACTGGGACAGTTCATGGCTACACCTTC. The full variable domain, completed using reference TRBV30 and TRBJ1-2, is SQTIHQWPATLVQPVGSPLSLECTVEGTSNPNLYWYRQAAGRGLQLLFYSVGIGQISSEVPQNLSASRPQDRQFILSSKKLLLSDSGFYLCAWTGTVHGYTFGSGTRLTVV.

This chain connects TRBV5-8 to TRBJ2-2, with a tentative D call TRBD2 (5 bases). The V and J ends lost 5 bases and 5 bases respectively, with 16 bases between them. Germline loops: CDR1 SGHTS, CDR2 YDEGEE. The CDR3 covers 15 residues. CDR3 sequence: CASRRVGVDTGELFF. In nucleotides, the CDR3 is TGTGCCAGCAGGAGGGTGGGAGTTGATACCGGGGAGCTGTTTTTT.